This is a list of T cell receptor beta chains from one sample in a study of cytomegalovirus exposure and HLA in healthy donors. Measured with immunoSEQ multiplex PCR; TCRdb has only the in-frame clones, and not every one. This sample has 110,000 to 150,000 clones, with approximately 81% found just once. Sequenced sample: PBMCs. These receptor sequences come from a woman aged 40 to 50 in good health and CMV-seropositive. The CDR3 runs from the conserved cysteine through the conserved F or W. The D gene is left open where the match is weak. Clone sizes are given selectively: once, few, many, or a class where the clone is expanded.

cdr3_aa | cdr3_nt | d_call | j_call | clone_size | v_call
CASRSGQNEQFF | TGTGCCAGCCGTTCGGGACAGAATGAGCAGTTCTTC | TRBD1 | TRBJ2-1 | - | TRBV27
CASGTVGSNTEAFF | TGCGCCAGCGGAACGGTTGGGAGCAACACTGAAGCTTTCTTT | - | TRBJ1-1 | - | TRBV5-1
CASRPGTADNEQFF | TGTGCCAGCAGGCCCGGGACTGCCGACAATGAGCAGTTCTTC | - | TRBJ2-1 | once | TRBV28
CASSVARAGEQFF | TGTGCCAGCAGCGTAGCGAGGGCCGGTGAGCAGTTCTTC | - | TRBJ2-1 | - | TRBV9
CAWSGGYEQYF | TGTGCCTGGAGTGGCGGCTACGAGCAGTACTTC | - | TRBJ2-7 | once | TRBV30
CASSFGKQGALYNEQFF | TGTGCCAGTAGTTTCGGAAAACAGGGGGCCCTCTACAATGAGCAGTTCTTC | TRBD1 | TRBJ2-1 | - | TRBV19
CASTGNNYRGRKSGGQPQHF | TGTGCCAGCACCGGGAATAATTACAGGGGGCGCAAGTCCGGGGGTCAGCCCCAGCATTTT | - | TRBJ1-5 | - | TRBV21-1
CASSHLDRGNTEAFF | TGCGCCAGCAGCCATTTGGACAGGGGGAACACTGAAGCTTTCTTT | TRBD1 | TRBJ1-1 | - | TRBV4-1
CASSLGTGGAEQYF | TGTGCCAGCAGCTTAGGGACAGGGGGCGCCGAGCAGTACTTC | TRBD1 | TRBJ2-7 | - | TRBV7-3
CASSVGGGDEQFF | TGTGCCAGCAGCGTAGGAGGGGGCGATGAGCAGTTCTTC | TRBD1 | TRBJ2-1 | - | TRBV9
CASSIQAPRTTEAFF | TGTGCCAGCAGTATACAGGCCCCGCGGACCACTGAAGCTTTCTTT | - | TRBJ1-1 | - | TRBV27
CASTGEGEKGEAFF | TGTGCCAGCACTGGAGAGGGGGAAAAGGGTGAAGCTTTCTTT | - | TRBJ1-1 | few | TRBV6-5
CATFGRGLPADTQYF | TGTGCCACCTTTGGCAGGGGCCTTCCCGCAGATACGCAGTATTTT | - | TRBJ2-3 | - | TRBV10-3
CASSQDHGYEQYF | TGCGCCAGCAGCCAAGATCACGGCTACGAGCAGTACTTC | - | TRBJ2-7 | - | TRBV4-3
CASSSSGVAGGLETQYF | TGTGCCAGCAGCTCCTCCGGTGTGGCGGGGGGGCTGGAGACCCAGTACTTC | TRBD2 | TRBJ2-5 | - | TRBV5-6
CASSPGTVTDTQYF | TGTGCCAGCAGCCCCGGGACTGTCACAGATACGCAGTATTTT | - | TRBJ2-3 | - | TRBV7-3
CATSRVFGSGRSYEQYF | TGTGCCACCAGCAGAGTTTTTGGGAGCGGGAGAAGCTACGAGCAGTACTTC | TRBD2 | TRBJ2-7 | - | TRBV15
CASRLLAGSTDTQYF | TGTGCCAGCAGGCTACTAGCGGGAAGCACAGATACGCAGTATTTT | TRBD2 | TRBJ2-3 | - | TRBV28
CASSSGQGADTQYF | TGTGCCAGCAGCTCCGGACAGGGGGCAGATACGCAGTATTTT | TRBD1 | TRBJ2-3 | - | TRBV5-5
CASSEGLSYGGELFF | TGTGCCAGCAGCGAGGGACTAAGTTATGGCGGGGAGCTGTTTTTT | TRBD2 | TRBJ2-2 | - | TRBV9
CAISPGDTQYF | TGTGCCATCAGTCCAGGGGATACGCAGTATTTT | - | TRBJ2-3 | - | TRBV10-3
CASSGPGLSSGNTIYF | TGTGCCAGCAGCGGTCCGGGACTGAGCTCTGGAAACACCATATATTTT | - | TRBJ1-3 | - | TRBV7-8
CASSEGYGQSNYGYTF | TGTGCCAGCAGTGAAGGTTACGGACAGAGTAACTATGGCTACACCTTC | - | TRBJ1-2 | - | TRBV6-1
CASTLATGSSYEQYF | TGTGCCAGTACTCTCGCGACTGGGAGCTCCTACGAGCAGTACTTC | - | TRBJ2-7 | - | TRBV19
CASSQAFGVNTEAFF | TGTGCCAGCAGCCAAGCGTTCGGGGTGAACACTGAAGCTTTCTTT | - | TRBJ1-1 | few | TRBV4-2
CASSIDYRANEQFF | TGTGCCAGCAGCATAGACTACAGGGCCAATGAGCAGTTCTTC | - | TRBJ2-1 | - | TRBV7-2
CASSVVRRYGYTF | TGTGCCAGCAGTGTAGTCAGGCGCTATGGCTACACCTTC | - | TRBJ1-2 | once | TRBV28
CASSWGGAGQPQHF | TGTGCCAGCAGTTGGGGGGGGGCGGGACAGCCCCAGCATTTT | - | TRBJ1-5 | - | TRBV27
CASSQRTGGSYEQYF | TGTGCCAGCAGTCAGCGGACAGGGGGGTCCTACGAGCAGTACTTC | TRBD1 | TRBJ2-7 | few | TRBV27
CASTTQPGSEQYF | TGTGCCAGCACGACCCAGCCCGGGTCCGAGCAGTACTTC | - | TRBJ2-7 | - | TRBV6-5
CASSQDDQGVAFF | TGTGCCAGCAGCCAAGACGATCAGGGCGTAGCTTTCTTT | - | TRBJ1-1 | - | TRBV14
CASSPTRNSPLHF | TGTGCCAGCAGTCCCACAAGAAATTCACCCCTCCACTTT | - | TRBJ1-6 | - | TRBV28
CASSPKRRPQHF | TGTGCCAGCAGTCCAAAGCGGAGGCCCCAGCATTTT | - | TRBJ1-5 | - | TRBV28
CASSPSDRSSYEQYF | TGTGCCAGCAGCCCTTCGGACAGGAGCTCCTACGAGCAGTACTTC | TRBD1 | TRBJ2-7 | - | TRBV9
CASSLIPGFNQPQHF | TGTGCCAGCAGCTTAATACCCGGGTTCAATCAGCCCCAGCATTTT | - | TRBJ1-5 | - | TRBV11-2
CAISKQGNYGYTF | TGTGCCATCAGTAAACAGGGTAACTATGGCTACACCTTC | - | TRBJ1-2 | - | TRBV10-3
CASSHTKMWGIRPYEQYF | TGCGCCAGCAGCCATACCAAGATGTGGGGCATCAGGCCCTACGAGCAGTACTTC | - | TRBJ2-7 | - | TRBV4-3
CASSEAPRGDTQYF | TGTGCCAGCAGCGAAGCCCCCCGGGGAGATACGCAGTATTTT | - | TRBJ2-3 | - | TRBV9
CASSPDRASYNEQFF | TGTGCCAGCAGTCCGGACAGGGCGTCCTACAATGAGCAGTTCTTC | TRBD1 | TRBJ2-1 | - | TRBV6-5
CASSLSGTGIWEKLFF | TGTGCCAGCAGTTTATCCGGCACAGGGATTTGGGAAAAACTGTTTTTT | - | TRBJ1-4 | - | TRBV27
CASSHRGRTNEQYF | TGTGCCAGCAGCCACCGCGGGAGAACGAACGAGCAGTACTTC | TRBD2 | TRBJ2-7 | - | TRBV4-2
CAWSYRNTEAFF | TGTGCCTGGAGTTACAGGAACACTGAAGCTTTCTTT | - | TRBJ1-1 | - | TRBV30
CASSTPDQGFGTEQYF | TGTGCCAGCAGTACCCCGGACCAGGGATTCGGCACCGAGCAGTACTTC | - | TRBJ2-7 | - | TRBV6-6
CASSLDPGQGNSPLHF | TGTGCCAGCAGCTTGGATCCGGGACAGGGTAATTCACCCCTCCACTTT | TRBD1 | TRBJ1-6 | - | TRBV5-4
CASSLDRGSSGNTIYF | TGTGCCAGCAGCTTGGATCGCGGAAGCTCTGGAAACACCATATATTTT | - | TRBJ1-3 | - | TRBV5-4
CASKILAGGTDTQYF | TGTGCCAGCAAGATCCTAGCGGGGGGGACAGATACGCAGTATTTT | TRBD2 | TRBJ2-3 | few | TRBV6-5
CASTRLAGPGGELFF | TGTGCCAGCACCAGACTAGCGGGCCCGGGCGGGGAGCTGTTTTTT | - | TRBJ2-2 | - | TRBV21-1
CASSLEATTYEQYF | TGTGCCAGCAGCTTAGAAGCCACTACCTACGAGCAGTACTTC | - | TRBJ2-7 | - | TRBV7-2
CASSQETRSPLHF | TGCGCCAGCAGCCAAGAAACTCGGTCACCCCTCCACTTT | - | TRBJ1-6 | - | TRBV4-3
CASREAGGGPDNEQFF | TGTGCCAGCAGGGAGGCGGGGGGGGGCCCAGACAATGAGCAGTTCTTC | TRBD2 | TRBJ2-1 | - | TRBV13
CASRAISGRSVNEQFF | TGTGCCAGCAGGGCCATTAGCGGGAGGTCTGTGAATGAGCAGTTCTTC | TRBD2 | TRBJ2-1 | once | TRBV6-6
CASSGGLADHYEQYF | TGTGCCAGCAGTGGGGGACTAGCGGATCACTACGAGCAGTACTTC | TRBD2 | TRBJ2-7 | - | TRBV6-1
CASSLAGVNEKLFF | TGTGCCAGCAGCTTGGCCGGAGTTAATGAAAAACTGTTTTTT | - | TRBJ1-4 | - | TRBV5-4